This TCR beta chain was captured by sequencing in a study of T cell repertoires in cytomegalovirus infection. Study background: Peptides in the study included HLA-C-restricted and HLA-B-restricted CMV epitopes. CMV infection plus the matching HLA type was flagged by public TCR beta signatures.

TCRdb reprocessed the reads via MiXCR and lists one record per CDR3 protein. The sample consists of about 770,000 distinct CDR3 sequences, 25% to 35% of them appearing once. The study, taken as a whole, reports: HLA-C-restricted CMV-specific TCR beta clonotypes were dominant in the ex vivo response. Of the TCR beta families, the public ones yielded a cumulative frequency that identified carriers of CMV plus the relevant HLA.

The CDR3 runs 17 residues. J was trimmed by 3 bases and V by 3 bases; bases with no gene match: 12. There are a few counts of this clonotype. What it binds is unknown. This chain connects TRBV12-3 or TRBV12-4 to TRBJ1-1; 8 bases are shared with TRBD1. The source of this sequence is a human donor in good health (CMV status not recorded). Some clones in this sample may be carry-over from other donors' samples. The sequencing used cultured CD8+ T cells from PBMCs, collected from culture after CMV antigen stimulation. Here the CDR3 reads CASSFGQGVFRDTEAFF. CDR3 coding DNA: TGTGCCAGCAGTTTCGGACAGGGAGTTTTCCGGGACACTGAAGCTTTCTTT.